Listed below are T cell receptor beta chains from one sample, sequenced in a study of T-cell memory formation after mild COVID-19. From the 5' RACE reads, TCRdb called clonotypes with MiXCR, one entry per CDR3 protein. The sample contains some 210,000 distinct CDR3 sequences, roughly a tenth of which appear only once. The sequencing sample was made of PBMCs or a T cell subset sorted from them (not recorded which). The receptors derive from a man younger than 35 who had mild COVID-19 (a few samples of this study predate the infection). Cell type and time point are not known. CDR3s include the opening cysteine and the closing phenylalanine or tryptophan. The D gene is left open where the match is weak. Size is omitted from some rows. Given values are once, few, many or a class for expanded clones.

d_call	v_call	clone_size	j_call	cdr3_aa	cdr3_nt
.	TRBV7-4	few	TRBJ2-3	CASSLKESDTQYF	TGTGCCAGCAGCTTAAAGGAATCAGATACGCAGTATTTT
.	TRBV7-6	few	TRBJ2-3	CASSLGGNTQYF	TGTGCCAGCAGCTTAGGAGGGAATACGCAGTATTTT
.	TRBV7-2	few	TRBJ1-6	CASSLALYRVGEDSPLHF	TGTGCCAGCAGCTTAGCGCTTTACCGGGTAGGAGAAGATTCACCCCTCCACTTT
TRBD2	TRBV7-8	few	TRBJ2-5	CASSKTSGGPWETQYF	TGTGCCAGCAGCAAGACTAGCGGGGGGCCATGGGAGACCCAGTACTTC
TRBD1	TRBV6-5	many	TRBJ1-6	CASSSQGSHLHF	TGTGCCAGCAGTTCACAGGGGAGTCACCTCCACTTT
.	TRBV20-1	many	TRBJ2-5	CSADPSAGAETQYF	TGCAGTGCTGACCCTAGCGCGGGGGCGGAGACCCAGTACTTC
.	TRBV5-1	few	TRBJ2-5	CASSLARGPETQYF	TGCGCCAGCAGCTTGGCCCGGGGCCCAGAGACCCAGTACTTC
.	TRBV4-3	.	TRBJ2-3	CASSQRASDTQYF	TGCGCCAGCAGCCAGAGGGCAAGTGATACGCAGTATTTT
.	TRBV2	.	TRBJ1-1	CASSLEALNTEAFF	TGTGCCAGCAGTCTAGAGGCCCTGAACACTGAAGCTTTCTTT
.	TRBV6-4	.	TRBJ1-1	CASKGPTGSEAFF	TGTGCCAGCAAGGGACCTACGGGCTCTGAAGCTTTCTTT
.	TRBV20-1	few	TRBJ2-1	CSARRRQGGSNEQFF	TGCAGTGCTCGCCGCCGGCAGGGGGGGTCCAATGAGCAGTTCTTC
.	TRBV20-1	many	TRBJ2-7	CSAPAWGASNEQYF	TGCAGTGCTCCGGCCTGGGGAGCGTCCAACGAGCAGTACTTC
.	TRBV24-1	.	TRBJ2-3	CATSDQGRSGTDTQYF	TGTGCCACCAGTGACCAGGGGAGGAGTGGCACAGATACGCAGTATTTT
.	TRBV18	.	TRBJ1-5	CASSPGGAAQHF	TGTGCCAGCTCACCGGGCGGGGCCGCCCAGCATTTT
TRBD2	TRBV7-9	few	TRBJ2-3	CASSSLAGNF	TGTGCCAGCAGCTCGCTAGCGGGGAATTTT
.	TRBV11-2	.	TRBJ2-6	CASTSPRSGANVLTF	TGTGCCAGCACCTCCCCTAGGTCTGGGGCCAACGTCCTGACTTTC
TRBD1	TRBV23-1	many	TRBJ2-5	CASRSGTEHQETQYF	TGCGCCAGCAGATCCGGGACAGAACATCAAGAGACCCAGTACTTC
.	TRBV13	few	TRBJ2-1	CASSLGERLWGGDEQFF	TGTGCCAGCAGCTTAGGGGAACGGCTTTGGGGAGGCGATGAGCAGTTCTTC
.	TRBV7-3	few	TRBJ2-5	CASSPSSFGETQYF	TGTGCCAGCAGCCCCTCTAGTTTCGGAGAGACCCAGTACTTC
TRBD1	TRBV10-3	few	TRBJ1-5	CAIAEGQGGNQPQHF	TGTGCCATCGCGGAAGGACAGGGGGGGAATCAGCCCCAGCATTTT